The 20 T cell receptor beta chains presented below share a single source sample, sequenced in a study of blood T cells in healthy people across ages. The second PCR ran about 6 to 12 cycles with a sample-barcoded 5' primer and J-beta primers. Using its own MiXCR run on the 5' RACE reads, TCRdb lists one record per CDR3 protein. The sample consists of 1.5 million to 2 million distinct CDR3 sequences, roughly 28% of them appearing once. Sample: blood. These receptors were collected from a woman under 40 in good health.

The rearrangement uses TRBV5-1 and TRBJ2-1; a weak D match, TRBD2 (6 bases). The CDR3 runs to 14 residues. V gave up 0 bases and J gave up 5 bases, with 9 bases separating them. Germline CDR1 is SGHRS and CDR2 is YFSETQ. The CDR3 coding sequence is TGCGCCAGCAGCTTGGAGGCTAGCGACAATGAGCAGTTCTTC. Amino acids: CASSLEASDNEQFF. Drawing the rest from reference TRBV5-1 and TRBJ2-1, the complete variable domain is KAGVTQTPRYLIKTRGQQVTLSCSPISGHRSVSWYQQTPGQGLQFLFEYFSETQRNKGNFPGRFSGRQFSNSRSEMNVSTLELGDSALYLCASSLEASDNEQFFGPGTRLTVL.

In regard to this clonotype: A much larger clone lies a single base off, so this may be a read error. The V gene is TRBV29-1, the J gene TRBJ1-2; D unresolved. The germline V and J ends were trimmed by 6 bases and 2 bases, with 22 bases remaining between them. The CDR3 contains 16 residues. Looked up from germline, CDR1 is SQVTM and CDR2 is ANQGSEA. The CDR3 DNA reads TGCAGCGTGGGAGAGTCGGGGAACGGCTTGAACTATGGCTACACCTTC. This encodes CSVGESGNGLNYGYTF.

V usage is TRBV12-3 or TRBV12-4 and J usage is TRBJ2-5, with TRBD2 identical over 11 bases. V lost 3 bases to trimming and J lost 3 bases; unmatched junction nucleotides: 3. CDR3 length: 15 amino acids. Here the CDR3 reads CASSFMTSGEETQYF. CDR3 sequence (DNA): TGTGCCAGCAGTTTTATGACTAGCGGGGAAGAGACCCAGTACTTC.

The V and J genes are TRBV19 and TRBJ2-1; possible D gene TRBD1, 5 bases. Germline loops: CDR1 LNHDA, CDR2 SQIVND (reference sequence). V was shortened by 7 bases and J by 4 bases, with 14 bases between the two germline ends. The CDR3 loop spans 14 amino acids. CDR3 nucleotides: TGTGCCAGTACCAGGGCAGGAACGTACAATGAGCAGTTCTTC. Protein product: CASTRAGTYNEQFF.

This clonotype was counted only a few times. The genes are TRBV20-1 and TRBJ2-5, with TRBD1 identical over 7 bases. J lost 5 bases, V lost 3 bases, and 12 bases had no gene match. This CDR3 comprises 15 residues. CDR1 and CDR2 from the germline V gene are DFQATT and SNEGSKA (reference sequence). This CDR3 is CSASPPQGVGETQYF. The CDR3 DNA follows: TGCAGTGCTAGTCCCCCGCAGGGGGTGGGTGAGACCCAGTACTTC.

CDR3 residues: CASSLARTGPTYTQYF. The CDR3 DNA follows: TGTGCCAGCAGCTTAGCGAGGACAGGCCCCACGTATACGCAGTATTTT. V usage is TRBV7-2 and J usage is TRBJ2-3; 7 nucleotides agree with TRBD1. In germline, CDR1 is SGHTA, CDR2 FQGNSA. The CDR3 totals 16 residues. V gave up 0 bases and J gave up 7 bases; unmatched junction bases: 10.

V is TRBV7-2 and J is TRBJ2-5; either TRBD1 or TRBD2 may fit D (5 bases each). There are 16 residues in the CDR3. Deletions cut 4 bases from V and 4 bases from J, with 19 bases between. Per the germline V gene, CDR1 is SGHTA and CDR2 is FQGNSA. CDR3 DNA: TGTGCCAGCAGCTCCGCCGGGACCCATCGGAGAGAGACCCAGTACTTC. This encodes CASSSAGTHRRETQYF.

This clonotype was counted only a few times. A read error may be the cause here, since a much bigger clone is one base away. This sequence joins TRBV29-1 and TRBJ2-1, with TRBD1 matching over 8 bases. Germline-derived CDR1 and CDR2 are SQVTM and ANQGSEA. The CDR3 sequence is 13 residues long. The V and J ends lost 8 bases and 13 bases, in that order; junction bases with no gene match: 16. The CDR3 is CSTDRADQETQFF. The CDR3 region has the DNA TGCAGCACGGACAGGGCGGATCAAGAGACCCAGTTCTTC.

The rearrangement uses TRBV5-1 and TRBJ2-5; the D gene could be TRBD1 or TRBD2 (5 bases each). Trimming left V 2 bases short and J 5 bases short, with 10 bases between. Looked up from germline, CDR1 is SGHRS and CDR2 is YFSETQ. The CDR3 sequence is 13 residues long. The CDR3 DNA sequence: TGCGCCAGCAGCTTCGGGGCTTCGGAGACCCAGTACTTC. Its translation: CASSFGASETQYF.

The V call is TRBV29-1, the J call TRBJ1-1; 9 nucleotides agree with TRBD1. CDR1 and CDR2 from the germline V gene are SQVTM and ANQGSEA. The CDR3 extends over 13 amino acids. V shed 7 bases, J shed 4 bases, and the junction held 7 bases outside the gene matches. The CDR3 reads CSAGQGLGTEAFF. CDR3 in DNA: TGCAGCGCAGGACAGGGGTTGGGCACTGAAGCTTTCTTT.

This chain links TRBV7-2 with TRBJ2-7, with unresolved D. Trimming pared 5 bases from V and 3 bases from J, leaving 14 bases between. The CDR3 loop spans 14 amino acids. CDR1 and CDR2 from the germline V gene are SGHTA and FQGNSA. CDR3 bases: TGTGCCAGCAGCCCATTTTACCCCAACTACGAGCAGTACTTC. Residues: CASSPFYPNYEQYF.

V usage is TRBV18 and J usage is TRBJ2-7; the D is unclear. The CDR3 has 13 amino acids. Deletions cut 2 bases from V and 9 bases from J, with 14 bases between. Germline assignment: CDR1 KGHSH and CDR2 LQKENI. The CDR3 protein is CASSPADQTRQYF. CDR3 coding DNA: TGTGCCAGCTCACCAGCAGACCAGACGCGGCAGTACTTC.

In this sample, this clonotype turned up many times. The chain couples TRBV12-3 or TRBV12-4 to TRBJ1-1, with D unclear. Trimming pared 7 bases from V and 1 base from J, leaving 7 bases between. The length of the CDR3 is 12 residues. The CDR3: CASTIENTEAFF. The CDR3 nucleotides are TGTGCCAGCACTATAGAGAACACTGAAGCTTTCTTT.

This clonotype has ten or more counts. The chain joins TRBV7-2 to TRBJ2-7; D call uncertain. The CDR3 has 11 residues. Germline CDR1 reads SGHTA; CDR2 reads FQGNSA. V was cut by 5 bases and J by 0 bases, with 2 bases left in between. The DNA of the CDR3 is TGTGCCAGCAGCCCCTCCTACGAGCAGTACTTC. The encoded protein is CASSPSYEQYF.

This clonotype was seen a handful of times. The rearrangement joins TRBV29-1 to TRBJ2-2; no clear D gene. The CDR3 runs 14 residues. Germline V lookup: CDR1 SQVTM, CDR2 ANQGSEA. Between the trimmed V and J ends, which lost 4 bases and 0 bases, there was a span of 9 bases. This CDR3 reads CSVANGTNTGELFF. CDR3 sequence (DNA): TGCAGCGTTGCTAACGGAACGAACACCGGGGAGCTGTTTTTT.

This clonotype occurred a few times. J is TRBJ2-3 and V is TRBV20-1; maybe TRBD2 (6 bases). Germline CDR1 DFQATT, CDR2 SNEGSKA (reference sequence). CDR3 length: 11 residues. V lost 5 bases, J lost 7 bases, and 10 bases lay in between. CDR3 in amino acids: CSALGGYTQYF. Written as DNA, the CDR3 is TGCAGTGCTTTGGGGGGATATACGCAGTATTTT.

This clonotype was picked up a small number of times. V gene TRBV7-2 combines with J gene TRBJ1-5; 8 positions match TRBD1. CDR1 and CDR2 from the germline V gene are SGHTA and FQGNSA. CDR3 length: 14 residues. V dropped 5 bases and J dropped 9; count of bases not matched to a gene: 9. The CDR3 sequence: CASSHRQGPWPQHF. The DNA for the CDR3 is TGTGCCAGCAGCCATAGACAGGGGCCATGGCCCCAGCATTTT.

As regards this clonotype: The CDR3 end shows no conserved phenylalanine or tryptophan, and so a read error is likely. This sequence joins TRBV29-1 and TRBJ2-6; D remains unclear. The V and J ends lost 5 bases and 4 bases respectively, with 9 bases between them. Germline V lookup: CDR1 SQVTM, CDR2 ANQGSEA. CDR3 size: 13 residues. The CDR3: CSVSITGANVLTI. The DNA of the CDR3 is TGCAGCGTTTCCATAACGGGGGCCAACGTCCTGACTATC.

This clonotype was counted only a few times. V usage is TRBV5-1 and J usage is TRBJ2-5; 9 positions match TRBD1. The V segment lost 4 bases and the J segment 2 bases; nucleotides outside the gene matches: 6. Germline CDR1 SGHRS, CDR2 YFSETQ. CDR3 size: 15 residues. CDR3 loop: CASSGDRGRQETQYF. CDR3 coding DNA: TGCGCCAGCAGCGGCGACAGGGGGAGACAAGAGACCCAGTACTTC.

A few counts support this clonotype. Mismatch with germline at one junction end may stem from a read error. V gene TRBV5-1 combines with J gene TRBJ2-1; possible D gene TRBD2, 6 bases. This CDR3 is built from 14 residues. Germline CDR1 reads SGHRS; CDR2 reads YFSETQ. In nucleotides, the CDR3 is TGTGCCAGCAGCACGGGACTTTTGGGGTATGAGCAGTTCTTC. This encodes CASSTGLLGYEQFF.